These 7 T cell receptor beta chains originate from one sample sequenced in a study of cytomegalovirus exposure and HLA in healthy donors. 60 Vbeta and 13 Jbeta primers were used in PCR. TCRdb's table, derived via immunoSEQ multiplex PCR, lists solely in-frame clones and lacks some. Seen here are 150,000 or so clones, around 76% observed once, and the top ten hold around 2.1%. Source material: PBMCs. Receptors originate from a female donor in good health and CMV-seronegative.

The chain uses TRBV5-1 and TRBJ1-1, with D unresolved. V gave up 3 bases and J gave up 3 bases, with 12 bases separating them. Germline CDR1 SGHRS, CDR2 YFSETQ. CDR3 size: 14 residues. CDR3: CASSSQPADTEAFF. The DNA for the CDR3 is TGCGCCAGCAGCTCTCAGCCGGCGGACACTGAAGCTTTCTTT.

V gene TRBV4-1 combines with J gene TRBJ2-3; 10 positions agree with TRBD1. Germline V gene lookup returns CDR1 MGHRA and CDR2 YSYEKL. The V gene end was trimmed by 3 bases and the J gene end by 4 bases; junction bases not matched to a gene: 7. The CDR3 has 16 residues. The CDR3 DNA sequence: TGCGCCAGCAGCCACCGGGACAGGGGTATGGCAGATACGCAGTATTTT. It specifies CASSHRDRGMADTQYF.

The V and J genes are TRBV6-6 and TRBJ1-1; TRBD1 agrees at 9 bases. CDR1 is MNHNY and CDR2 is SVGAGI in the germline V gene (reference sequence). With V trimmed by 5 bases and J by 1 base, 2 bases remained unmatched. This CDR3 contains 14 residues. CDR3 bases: TGTGCCAGCAGTAGGACAGGGGCGAACACTGAAGCTTTCTTT. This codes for CASSRTGANTEAFF.

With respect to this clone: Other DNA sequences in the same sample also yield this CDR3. CDR3 sequence: CASSLGQLNSPLHF. The CDR3 region has the DNA TGCGCCAGCAGCCTCGGACAATTGAATTCACCCCTCCACTTT. This chain connects TRBV5-1 to TRBJ1-6, with D perhaps TRBD1 (5 bases). Germline CDR1 reads SGHRS; CDR2 reads YFSETQ. Trimming cost V 4 bases and J 7 bases, with 12 bases left between them. This CDR3 contains 14 residues. The full variable domain, its missing parts supplied by reference TRBV5-1 and TRBJ1-6, is KAGVTQTPRYLIKTRGQQVTLSCSPISGHRSVSWYQQTPGQGLQFLFEYFSETQRNKGNFPGRFSGRQFSNSRSEMNVSTLELGDSALYLCASSLGQLNSPLHFGNGTRLTVT.

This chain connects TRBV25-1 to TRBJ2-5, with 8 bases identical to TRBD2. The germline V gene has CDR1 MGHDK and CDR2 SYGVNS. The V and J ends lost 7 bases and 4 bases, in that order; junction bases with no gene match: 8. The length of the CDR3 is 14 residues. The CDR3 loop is CASTAGTSLETQYF. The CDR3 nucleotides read TGTGCCAGCACGGCAGGGACTAGTCTAGAGACCCAGTACTTC.

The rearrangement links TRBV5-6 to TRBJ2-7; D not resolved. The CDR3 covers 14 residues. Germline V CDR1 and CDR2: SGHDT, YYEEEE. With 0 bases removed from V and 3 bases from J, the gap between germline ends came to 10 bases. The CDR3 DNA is TGTGCCAGCAGCTTGGGAAAGCGCCTCTACGAGCAGTACTTC. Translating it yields CASSLGKRLYEQYF.

The CDR3 here is CASSEAHGGNYGYTF. For the CDR3, the DNA is TGTGCCAGCAGTGAAGCACACGGCGGTAACTATGGCTACACCTTC. This sequence joins TRBV2 and TRBJ1-2; no reliable D call. The CDR3 consists of 15 residues. Germline loops: CDR1 SNHLY, CDR2 FYNNEI. V dropped 0 bases and J dropped 1 base, with 9 bases sitting between them.